The rows below give T cell receptor beta chains drawn from one sample of a study of radiotherapy plus CTLA-4 blockade in lung cancer. The table came from immunoSEQ multiplex PCR; TCRdb's copy has only in-frame clones and leaves some out. The sample lists tens of thousands of clones, around 77% occurring once. Sequencing was performed on peripheral blood, taken from a patient treated with radiotherapy plus ipilimumab. The origin of the receptors is a human donor with non-small cell lung cancer who had a complete response to radiotherapy plus ipilimumab. Both conserved end residues are trimmed from each CDR3.

>TRBV5-4|TRBJ1-1
ASSLAQGGTEAF
>TRBV30|TRBJ1-5
AWSLAGHSKYQPQH
>TRBV9|TRBJ2-3
ASSVGGASTDTQY
>TRBV25-1|TRBJ2-3
ASSVETSGSSTDTQY
>TRBV5-1|TRBJ2-1
ASNPLAGAWDEQF
>TRBV7-2|TRBJ1-5
ASSPWGANQPQH
>TRBV30|TRBJ1-1
AWTLGGARTEAF
>TRBV5-1|TRBJ2-1
ASSLNGQGAYNEQF
>TRBV30|TRBJ1-1
AWKPSNRGWNTEAF
>TRBV5-4|TRBJ2-3
ASSQTSGGFTDTQY
>TRBV18|TRBJ1-3
ASSPITGSGNTIY
>TRBV5-4|TRBJ2-3
ASSFAGKVTDTQY
>TRBV30|TRBJ1-2
AWSARNGYT
>TRBV4-3|TRBJ1-6
ASSLDSYNSPLH
>TRBV21-1|TRBJ2-1
ASSKGGRLAGYNEQF
>TRBV6-4|TRBJ2-1
ASSSRDRGYNEQF
>TRBV7-2|TRBJ1-2
ASSFGTGISGYT
>TRBV15|TRBJ2-7
ATSRVYGGGQEFYEQY
>TRBV6-6|TRBJ2-1
ASSRWDLLAGNEQF
>TRBV19|TRBJ1-1
ASSMGWVNTEAF
>TRBV25-1|TRBJ2-1
ASSPLGYHNEQF
>TRBV4-3|TRBJ1-5
ASSQDKSQPQH
>TRBV9|TRBJ1-2
ASSVDPSSYGYT
>TRBV6-6|TRBJ2-2
AGSRDRGLGGELF
>TRBV7-2|TRBJ2-5
ASSPQVSVQETQY
>TRBV11-2|TRBJ1-1
ASSLEWSEAF
>TRBV5-6|TRBJ1-5
ASSLGGGNQPQH
>TRBV30|TRBJ1-5
AWSVRAGRGQPQH
>TRBV7-2|TRBJ2-3
ASSLNRGHMY
>TRBV28|TRBJ2-7
ASSLGQELHEQY
>TRBV5-4|TRBJ2-1
ASSRDRAANEQF
>TRBV6-5|TRBJ2-5
ASSYSISAGAETQY
>TRBV19|TRBJ1-1
ASRETSAMNTEAF
>TRBV14|TRBJ1-6
ASSQSRYSPLH
>TRBV5-4|TRBJ1-4
ASSHRTGEFGTNEKLF
>TRBV5-6|TRBJ1-6
ASSLVGATYNSPLH
>TRBV9|TRBJ1-2
ASSGQGRNYGYT
>TRBV19|TRBJ2-2
ASQRGWDGELF
>TRBV7-8|TRBJ1-5
ASSLELQPQH
>TRBV9|TRBJ2-1
ASSLTSTRSYNEQF
>TRBV2|TRBJ2-7
ASIGGLSSYEQY
>TRBV13|TRBJ1-1
ASSFRDTRGAF
>TRBV5-4|TRBJ1-1
ASSWDGLPEAF
>TRBV10-1|TRBJ2-2
ASSDLLGGTGELF
>TRBV7-6|TRBJ1-2
ASSLAGGPMGGYT
>TRBV11-3|TRBJ1-3
ASSSGTTSGNTIY
>TRBV6-6|TRBJ1-6
ASSSDDSPLH
>TRBV9|TRBJ1-6
ASSLTTGGRSPLH
>TRBV7-2|TRBJ1-4
ASSLEGGLKKLF